This T cell receptor beta chain was documented in a study of T cells in localized non-small cell lung cancer. Study outcomes and limitations: Adjacent lung had a median about 60 of the 100 largest tumor clones. Higher blood T cell density went with longer overall survival.

The ends lost 6 bases at V and 8 bases at J; junction bases unmatched: 22. The CDR3 extends over 19 amino acids. The germline V gene encodes CDR1 LNHDA and CDR2 SQIVND (reference sequence). TCRdb's table, derived via immunoSEQ multiplex PCR, lists solely in-frame clones and lacks some. This table holds 39,000 or so clones, about 83% found once. In regard to this clone: What it binds is unknown.

The TCR originated in a man between 40 and 75 years old with stage II lung adenocarcinoma. The material was PBMCs, obtained before any cancer treatment. The genes are TRBV19 and TRBJ2-1, with 10 bases identical to TRBD2. The CDR3 region has the DNA TGTGCCAGTAGCAATCCCAGTAGCCCCGCTAGCGGGAGAAGCGATGAGCAGTTCTTC. It is translated as CASSNPSSPASGRSDEQFF.